These 5 T cell receptor beta chains originate from one sample sequenced in a study of T cells in localized non-small cell lung cancer. Repertoires were generated with immunoSEQ multiplex PCR, while TCRdb's copy carries only in-frame clones and drops some. The sample gives more than 70,000 clones, roughly four fifths of which show up once; approximately 2.8% is in the top ten. Material: peripheral blood, obtained before any cancer treatment. All receptors come from a man aged 40 to 75 with stage I lung adenocarcinoma.

CDR3 coding DNA: TGTGCCAGCCGACCAGCGGCAGGGAAAGAGACCCAGTACTTC. Encoded protein: CASRPAAGKETQYF. J is TRBJ2-5 and V is TRBV27; either TRBD1 or TRBD2 may fit D (5 bases each). The V gene's germline CDR1 is MNHEY and CDR2 SMNVEV (reference sequence). CDR3 length: 14 residues. Trimming pared 8 bases from V and 3 bases from J, leaving 16 bases between.

V and J are TRBV6-6 and TRBJ1-1, with D possibly matching TRBD1 (6 bases). The CDR3 has 15 residues. V shed 6 bases and J shed 4 bases, with 18 bases lying between them. CDR1 and CDR2 (germline): MNHNY, SVGAGI (reference sequence). CDR3 region: CASRNEQGLGTEAFF. As DNA, the CDR3 is TGTGCCAGCAGAAACGAACAGGGTTTAGGCACTGAAGCTTTCTTT.

This sequence joins TRBV27 and TRBJ1-4; D remains ambiguous. V was clipped by 6 bases and J by 8 bases, with 10 bases between them. This CDR3 spans 12 amino acids. The germline V gene encodes CDR1 MNHEY and CDR2 SMNVEV (reference sequence). CDR3 in amino acids: CASRGSGEKLFF. CDR3 nucleotides: TGTGCCAGCAGGGGTTCCGGGGAAAAACTGTTTTTT.

This CDR3 is CASSGAAGNEQYF. Written as DNA, the CDR3 is TGTGCCAGCAGCGGCGCAGCCGGAAACGAGCAGTACTTC. The rearrangement uses TRBV2 and TRBJ2-7; D not certain. Germline V gene data show CDR1 as SNHLY and CDR2 as FYNNEI. Deletions cut 6 bases from V and 5 bases from J, with 14 bases between. The CDR3 runs 13 residues.

This sequence joins TRBV27 and TRBJ2-7, with 13 bases identical to TRBD2. CDR1 MNHEY and CDR2 SMNVEV come from the germline V gene (reference sequence). CDR3 length equals 14 residues. V shed 5 bases, J shed 4 bases, and the junction held 2 bases outside the gene matches. CDR3 sequence: CASSATSGGYEQYF. CDR3 nucleotides: TGTGCCAGCAGTGCGACTAGCGGGGGGTACGAGCAGTACTTC.